These T cell receptor beta chains were read from a single sample in a study of T cells in Graves' hyperthyroidism and ophthalmopathy. MiXCR, run by TCRdb on the multiplex PCR reads, gives a single entry per CDR3 protein. The sample records around 300,000 distinct CDR3 sequences, approximately 13% being singletons. The material sequenced was blood. The receptors were sampled from a woman aged 25 to 39 with Graves' hyperthyroidism. The CDR3 runs from the conserved cysteine through the conserved F or W. Fields, in order: D gene, V gene, J gene, clone size, CDR3 protein, CDR3 DNA. A D gene is named only where the DNA matches it firmly. For some rows the clone size is stated as once, few or many, or as a class when expanded; others skip it.

>-|TRBV25-1|TRBJ1-1|-
CASSRVVDTEAFF
TGTGCCAGCAGCAGGGTAGTCGACACTGAAGCTTTCTTT
>TRBD2|TRBV12-3/TRBV12-4|TRBJ2-1|-
CASSLRVAGAASFNEQFF
TGTGCCAGCTCCTTAAGAGTAGCGGGGGCCGCCAGCTTCAATGAGCAGTTCTTC
>TRBD1|TRBV28|TRBJ2-7|many
CASSRRPGGKQYF
TGTGCCAGCAGCCGTAGACCAGGGGGCAAGCAGTACTTC
>-|TRBV4-1|TRBJ1-5|once
CASSRLDSGNQPQHF
TGCGCCAGCAGCCGCCTGGACAGCGGCAATCAGCCCCAGCATTTT
>-|TRBV7-2|TRBJ2-7|many
CASFGDTTNEQYF
TGTGCCAGCTTTGGGGACACCACCAACGAGCAGTACTTC
>TRBD2|TRBV28|TRBJ2-3|many
CASSSPGTTSGYTDTQYF
TGTGCCAGCAGTTCACCAGGGACTACTAGCGGGTACACAGATACGCAGTATTTT
>-|TRBV6-1|TRBJ2-1|-
CASSEGTTSQFF
TGTGCCAGCAGTGAAGGGACCACCTCGCAGTTCTTC
>-|TRBV6-1|TRBJ2-1|many
CAKTTRSSYNEQFF
TGTGCCAAAACGACCAGGAGCTCCTACAATGAGCAGTTCTTC
>-|TRBV14|TRBJ1-1|-
CASSQEEVDTEAFF
TGTGCCAGCAGCCAAGAAGAGGTGGACACTGAAGCTTTCTTT
>TRBD2|TRBV20-1|TRBJ2-1|-
CSASPILAGELEQFF
TGCAGTGCTAGTCCTATCCTAGCGGGGGAACTTGAGCAGTTCTTC
>-|TRBV11-1|TRBJ2-3|many
CASGGDTDTQYF
TGTGCCAGCGGAGGAGACACAGATACGCAGTATTTT
>-|TRBV7-6|TRBJ2-1|many
CASSRTNYNEQFF
TGTGCCAGCAGCCGGACTAACTACAATGAGCAGTTCTTC
>-|TRBV10-3|TRBJ1-2|many
CAIWERPYGYTF
TGTGCCATTTGGGAGCGCCCCTATGGCTACACCTTC
>-|TRBV6-1|TRBJ1-2|-
CASSSFGGLNYGYTF
TGTGCCAGCTCCTCCTTCGGGGGCCTAAACTATGGCTACACCTTC
>-|TRBV30|TRBJ1-2|many
CAWSGHTRDYGYTF
TGTGCCTGGAGTGGCCACACCCGGGACTATGGCTACACCTTC
>-|TRBV24-1|TRBJ2-3|-
CATEEPSSTDTQYF
TGTGCCACCGAGGAGCCGTCTAGCACAGATACGCAGTATTTT
>TRBD1|TRBV7-2|TRBJ2-3|many
CASSSVTGGYDTQYF
TGTGCCAGCAGCTCAGTTACAGGGGGCTACGATACGCAGTATTTT
>TRBD2|TRBV5-1|TRBJ2-5|-
CASSLGREAPETQYF
TGCGCCAGCAGCTTGGGGCGGGAGGCCCCTGAGACCCAGTACTTC